The 21 T cell receptor beta chains reported below all come from one sample, sequenced in a study of Graves' ophthalmopathy and Graves' hyperthyroidism. RNA transcripts were the source from which TCR beta CDR3 regions were amplified. HTBI primers primed a first-round RT-PCR, and a second-round multiplex PCR followed. TCRdb passed the multiplex PCR reads through MiXCR, listing each CDR3 protein once. The sample holds around 600,000 distinct CDR3 sequences, about 41% seen once. The material sequenced was peripheral blood. The receptors derive from an adult man with Graves' ophthalmopathy.

Many counts were recorded for this clonotype. The J gene is TRBJ2-7, the V gene TRBV10-3; tentative D call: TRBD2 (5 bases). The length of the CDR3 is 14 residues. Between the trimmed V and J ends, which lost 1 base and 1 base, there was a span of 8 bases. Germline CDR1 reads ENHRY; CDR2 reads SYGVKD. This CDR3 reads CAISEFEGSYEQYF. As DNA, the CDR3 is TGTGCCATCAGTGAGTTTGAGGGTTCCTACGAGCAGTACTTC.

Worth noting for this clonotype: A much larger clone differs from this one at a single base, so this may be a read error. The chain uses TRBV7-8 and TRBJ2-7, with 7 bases lining up with TRBD2. The CDR3 runs 14 residues. Unmatched junction bases numbered 13, after V lost 8 bases and J lost 6 bases. From germline, CDR1 is SGHVS and CDR2 FQNEAQ. The CDR3 DNA follows: TGTGCCAGCGGTTCGGGCCACGGGGGGATCGAGCAGTACTTC. It codes for CASGSGHGGIEQYF. Supplemented by reference TRBV7-8 and TRBJ2-7, the full variable domain reads GAGVSQSPRYKVAKRGQDVALRCDPISGHVSLFWYQQALGQGPEFLTYFQNEAQLDKSGLPSDRFFAERPEGSVSTLKIQRTQQEDSAVYLCASGSGHGGIEQYFGPGTRLTVT.

This clonotype was detected many times. The chain has TRBV6-1 and TRBJ1-1, with D possibly being TRBD1 (6 bases). CDR3 length equals 13 residues. Germline loops: CDR1 MNHNS, CDR2 SASEGT. The V end lost 4 bases, the J end lost 5 bases, and 11 bases lay between the germline ends. CDR3 sequence reads: CASSVQGGTEAFF. For the CDR3, the DNA is TGTGCCAGCAGTGTACAGGGTGGAACTGAAGCTTTCTTT.

This clonotype was detected only a few times. The J gene is TRBJ2-5, the V gene TRBV5-1; D remains unclear. Trimming shortened V by 5 bases and J by 2 bases, and 10 bases separated the two germline ends. CDR1 is SGHRS and CDR2 is YFSETQ in the germline V gene. The CDR3 sequence is 13 residues long. CDR3 amino acids: CASRDGFQETQYF. The CDR3 DNA follows: TGCGCCAGCAGGGACGGGTTTCAAGAGACCCAGTACTTC.

As to this clonotype: It may be a read error: a sequence one base away is much more abundant. The V call is TRBV29-1, the J call TRBJ2-6, with 7 bases fitting TRBD1. CDR3 length: 15 residues. In germline, CDR1 is SQVTM, CDR2 ANQGSEA. Here the CDR3 reads CSVGTEPSGADVLTF. The CDR3 DNA is TGCAGCGTGGGGACAGAGCCCTCTGGGGCCGACGTCCTGACTTTC.

The J gene is TRBJ1-2, the V gene TRBV11-2; D possibly corresponds to TRBD1 (5 bases). The V gene lost 3 bases and the J gene lost 6 bases, with 17 bases spanning the gap. CDR1 is SGHAT, CDR2 FQNNGV, per germline. The CDR3 contains 15 residues. In DNA, the CDR3 is TGTGCCAGCAGCTTTCTGGGGGACGACTTAGATGGCTACACCTTC. Protein: CASSFLGDDLDGYTF. Variable domain in full (rest from reference TRBV11-2 and TRBJ1-2): EAGVAQSPRYKIIEKRQSVAFWCNPISGHATLYWYQQILGQGPKLLIQFQNNGVVDDSQLPKDRFSAERLKGVDSTLKIQPAKLEDSAVYLCASSFLGDDLDGYTFGSGTRLTVV.

Comment on this clonotype: Germline is not matched at one junction end, which may reflect a read error. This chain joins TRBV10-3 and TRBJ1-3, with no clear D. Germline V gives CDR1 ENHRY, CDR2 SYGVKD. This CDR3 spans 12 amino acids. The CDR3: CASSENGETIYF. The CDR3 coding sequence is TGTGCCAGCAGTGAAAACGGAGAGACCATATATTTT.

The chain recombines TRBV12-3 or TRBV12-4 with TRBJ1-2; 12 bases agree with TRBD1. The CDR3 sequence is 16 residues long. V was clipped by 8 bases and J by 3 bases; unmatched bases: 10. The CDR3 bases are TGTGCCAGCGGGGGACAGGGGGCAGGGACCTACTATGGCTACACCTTC. This gives the protein CASGGQGAGTYYGYTF.

The chain uses TRBV25-1 and TRBJ2-7; the D is unclear. The CDR3 sequence is 16 residues long. Germline V lookup: CDR1 MGHDK, CDR2 SYGVNS. The V end was cut by 8 bases, the J end by 0 bases, with 20 bases between. DNA of the CDR3: TGTGCCAGCGTTGAAGGGTGGGCCAGAAGCTCCTACGAGCAGTACTTC. This encodes CASVEGWARSSYEQYF.

This clonotype was recorded at least ten times. V gene TRBV20-1 combines with J gene TRBJ2-5; D uncertain. Germline V lookup: CDR1 DFQATT, CDR2 SNEGSKA (reference sequence). V was shortened by 1 base and J by 0 bases, with 6 bases between the two germline ends. The CDR3 is made up of 13 amino acids. The CDR3 region is CSARVTHQETQYF. CDR3 DNA sequence: TGCAGTGCTAGAGTGACTCACCAAGAGACCCAGTACTTC.

This clonotype has at least ten counts. The chain is built from TRBV6-5 and TRBJ1-5; 11 nucleotides match TRBD1. The CDR3 contains 15 residues. After removal of 5 bases from V and 5 bases from J, the junction contained 5 bases not matched to a gene. Germline loops: CDR1 MNHEY, CDR2 SVGAGI. The CDR3 DNA reads TGTGCCAGCAGTGGACAGGGGGCATGGGATCAGCCCCAGCATTTT. Translation gives CASSGQGAWDQPQHF.

This clonotype was observed a few times. The chain employs TRBV18 and TRBJ2-5; D not certain. Germline V CDR1 and CDR2: KGHSH, LQKENI. The CDR3 spans 14 residues. Between the trimmed V and J ends, which lost 1 base and 2 bases, there was a span of 8 bases. CDR3 protein: CASSPQGIQETQYF. CDR3 nucleotide sequence: TGTGCCAGCTCACCACAGGGAATACAAGAGACCCAGTACTTC.

This chain links TRBV29-1 with TRBJ2-5, with 11 nucleotides matching TRBD2. Trimming cost V 4 bases and J 5 bases; bases outside gene matches: 9. There are 15 residues in the CDR3. Germline CDR1 reads SQVTM; CDR2 reads ANQGSEA. This CDR3 is CSVARLAGYGETQYF. In DNA form, the CDR3 reads TGCAGCGTTGCAAGACTAGCGGGATACGGGGAGACCCAGTACTTC.

This clonotype was counted between two and nine times. The genes are TRBV14 and TRBJ1-2; no clear D. The V end lost 8 bases, the J end lost 1 base, and 20 bases lay between the germline ends. Germline V lookup: CDR1 SGHDN, CDR2 FVKESK. There are 16 residues in the CDR3. The CDR3 nucleotides read TGTGCCAGCTCATCGGTTAGAGAGGAGGGTAACTATGGCTACACCTTC. This codes for CASSSVREEGNYGYTF. Using reference TRBV14 and TRBJ1-2 for the parts outside the CDR3, the full variable domain is EAGVTQFPSHSVIEKGQTVTLRCDPISGHDNLYWYRRVMGKEIKFLLHFVKESKQDESGMPNNRFLAERTGGTYSTLKVQPAELEDSGVYFCASSSVREEGNYGYTFGSGTRLTVV.

There are many counts of this clonotype. This chain links TRBV5-6 with TRBJ1-6; TRBD1 might be the D (5 bases). Trimming took off 3 bases at V and 7 bases at J, with 17 bases between the two ends. This CDR3 spans 16 amino acids. Germline-derived CDR1 and CDR2 are SGHDT and YYEEEE. The CDR3 coding sequence is TGTGCCAGCAGCTCCCCCCGTGGGGGGAGAAATTCACCCCTCCACTTT. Translation gives CASSSPRGGRNSPLHF. The variable domain in full, with the rest retrieved from reference TRBV5-6 and TRBJ1-6, is DAGVTQSPTHLIKTRGQQVTLRCSPKSGHDTVSWYQQALGQGPQFIFQYYEEEERQRGNFPDRFSGHQFPNYSSELNVNALLLGDSALYLCASSSPRGGRNSPLHFGNGTRLTVT.

Many counts were recorded for this clonotype. The chain recombines TRBV7-9 with TRBJ2-7, with D possibly matching TRBD1 (5 bases). The V gene lost 3 bases and the J gene lost 2 bases, with 11 bases spanning the gap. CDR3 length equals 14 residues. In germline, CDR1 is SEHNR, CDR2 FQNEAQ (reference sequence). The DNA of the CDR3 is TGTGCCAGCAGCTTGACAGAGCAAGCCTACGAGCAGTACTTC. Its protein is CASSLTEQAYEQYF.

The V and J genes are TRBV29-1 and TRBJ1-2, with 9 positions matching TRBD1. Germline CDR1 is SQVTM and CDR2 is ANQGSEA. The CDR3 runs 15 residues. The junction had 11 bases not matched to a gene; V was cut back by 8 bases and J by 1 base. CDR3 residues: CSSLGQGLDNYGYTF. CDR3 DNA sequence: TGCAGCAGTTTAGGACAGGGGCTAGATAACTATGGCTACACCTTC.

This clonotype was recorded once. This chain links TRBV27 with TRBJ2-7; 9 bases match TRBD2. Germline CDR1 is MNHEY and CDR2 is SMNVEV (reference sequence). This CDR3 is 15 amino acids long. Trimming removed 5 bases from V and 5 bases from J; junction bases left unmatched: 10. CDR3 in amino acids: CASSPPGLALHEQYF. CDR3 coding DNA: TGTGCCAGCAGTCCTCCGGGACTAGCTTTGCACGAGCAGTACTTC.

The genes are TRBV4-1 and TRBJ1-5; 7 bases are shared with TRBD1. This CDR3 is 17 amino acids long. Germline V gene sequence: CDR1 MGHRA, CDR2 YSYEKL. J was trimmed by 0 bases and V by 0 bases; bases with no gene match: 5. CDR3 residues: CASSQDPTGVSNQPQHF. The CDR3, as DNA: TGCGCCAGCAGCCAAGACCCCACAGGGGTTAGCAATCAGCCCCAGCATTTT.

J is TRBJ1-4 and V is TRBV7-2, with D perhaps TRBD1 (6 bases). Germline-derived CDR1 and CDR2 are SGHTA and FQGNSA. The V gene lost 10 bases and the J gene lost 10 bases, with 16 bases spanning the gap. This CDR3 is built from 12 residues. CDR3 in DNA: TGTGCCACCGGGGGGCTGCAAGGAAAACTGTTTTTT. Encoded protein: CATGGLQGKLFF.

Comments on this clonotype: A much larger clone lies a single base off, so this may be a read error. The gene calls are TRBV6-6 and TRBJ2-7; the D is unclear. CDR3 size: 13 residues. Per germline, CDR1 MNHNY and CDR2 SVGAGI (reference sequence). Trimming removed 6 bases from V and 3 bases from J, with 12 bases in between. This CDR3 reads CASRGNGYYEQYF. In nucleotides, the CDR3 is TGTGCCAGCAGGGGGAACGGGTACTACGAGCAGTACTTC.